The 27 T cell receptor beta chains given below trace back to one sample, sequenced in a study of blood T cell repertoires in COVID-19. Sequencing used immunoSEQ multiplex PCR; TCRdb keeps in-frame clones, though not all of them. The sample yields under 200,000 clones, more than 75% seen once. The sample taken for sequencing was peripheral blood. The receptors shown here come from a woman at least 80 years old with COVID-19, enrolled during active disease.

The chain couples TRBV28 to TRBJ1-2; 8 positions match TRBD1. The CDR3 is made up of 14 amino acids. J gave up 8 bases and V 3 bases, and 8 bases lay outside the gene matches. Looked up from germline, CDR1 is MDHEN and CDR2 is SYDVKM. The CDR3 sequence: CASSLAGQAKGYTF. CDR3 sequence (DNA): TGTGCCAGCAGTTTGGCGGGACAGGCTAAGGGCTACACCTTC.

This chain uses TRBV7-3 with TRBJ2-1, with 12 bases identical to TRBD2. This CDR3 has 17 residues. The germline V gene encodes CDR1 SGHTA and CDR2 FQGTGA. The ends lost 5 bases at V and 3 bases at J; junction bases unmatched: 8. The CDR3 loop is CASSVTSGRGFYNEQFF. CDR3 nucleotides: TGTGCCAGCAGCGTGACTAGCGGGAGAGGTTTCTACAATGAGCAGTTCTTC.

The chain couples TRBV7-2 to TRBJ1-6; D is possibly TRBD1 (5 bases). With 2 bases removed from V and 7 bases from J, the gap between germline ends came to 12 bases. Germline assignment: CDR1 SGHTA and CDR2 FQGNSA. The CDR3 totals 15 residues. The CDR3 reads CASSLWGGLNSPLHF. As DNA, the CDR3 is TGTGCCAGCAGCTTATGGGGGGGATTAAATTCACCCCTCCACTTT.

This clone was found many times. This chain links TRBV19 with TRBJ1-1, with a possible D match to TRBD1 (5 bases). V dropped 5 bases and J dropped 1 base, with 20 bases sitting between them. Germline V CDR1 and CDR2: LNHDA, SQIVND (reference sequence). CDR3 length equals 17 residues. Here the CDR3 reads CASSDLRAGGTNTEAFF. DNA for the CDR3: TGTGCCAGTAGTGATCTAAGGGCCGGGGGGACGAACACTGAAGCTTTCTTT.

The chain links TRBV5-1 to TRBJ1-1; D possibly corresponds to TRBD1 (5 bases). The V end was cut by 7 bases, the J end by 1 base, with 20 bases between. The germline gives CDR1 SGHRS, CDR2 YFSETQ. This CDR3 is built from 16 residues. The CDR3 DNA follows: TGCGCCAGCTCCACCCAGGGAATTGGACAGAACACTGAAGCTTTCTTT. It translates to CASSTQGIGQNTEAFF. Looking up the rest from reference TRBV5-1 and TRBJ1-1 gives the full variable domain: KAGVTQTPRYLIKTRGQQVTLSCSPISGHRSVSWYQQTPGQGLQFLFEYFSETQRNKGNFPGRFSGRQFSNSRSEMNVSTLELGDSALYLCASSTQGIGQNTEAFFGQGTRLTVV.

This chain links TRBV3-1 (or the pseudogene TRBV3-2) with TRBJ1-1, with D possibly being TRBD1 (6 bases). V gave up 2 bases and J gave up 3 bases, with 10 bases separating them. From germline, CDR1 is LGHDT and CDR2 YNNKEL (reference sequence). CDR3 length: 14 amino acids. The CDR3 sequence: CASSQTDSYTEAFF. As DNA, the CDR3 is TGTGCCAGCAGCCAAACGGACAGTTACACTGAAGCTTTCTTT.

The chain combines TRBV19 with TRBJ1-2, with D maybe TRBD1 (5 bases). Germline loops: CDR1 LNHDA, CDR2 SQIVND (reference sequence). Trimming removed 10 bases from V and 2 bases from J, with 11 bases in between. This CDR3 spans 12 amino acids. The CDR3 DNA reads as TGTGCCACCTGGGGGGGAAACTATGGCTACACCTTC. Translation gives CATWGGNYGYTF.

The CDR3 DNA is TGTGCCAGCAGCTTGGCCCAGGGACTCACTGAAGCTTTCTTT. Protein sequence: CASSLAQGLTEAFF. This chain joins TRBV5-8 and TRBJ1-1, with TRBD1 as a possible D gene (5 bases). Deletions cut 0 bases from V and 4 bases from J, with 10 bases between. Germline V gives CDR1 SGHTS, CDR2 YDEGEE. The CDR3 is 14 residues long.

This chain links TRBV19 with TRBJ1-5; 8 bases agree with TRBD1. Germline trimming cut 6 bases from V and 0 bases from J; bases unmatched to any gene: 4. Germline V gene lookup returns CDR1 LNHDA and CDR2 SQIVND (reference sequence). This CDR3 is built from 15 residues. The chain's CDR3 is CASRTGGISNQPQHF. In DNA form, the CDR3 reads TGTGCCAGTAGAACAGGGGGAATTAGCAATCAGCCCCAGCATTTT.

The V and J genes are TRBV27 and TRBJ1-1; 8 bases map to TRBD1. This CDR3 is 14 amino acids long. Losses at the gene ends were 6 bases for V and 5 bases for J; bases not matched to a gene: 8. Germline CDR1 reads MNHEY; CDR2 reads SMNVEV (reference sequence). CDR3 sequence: CASSLAQGGTEAFF. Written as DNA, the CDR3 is TGTGCCAGCAGCTTAGCACAGGGGGGGACTGAAGCTTTCTTT.

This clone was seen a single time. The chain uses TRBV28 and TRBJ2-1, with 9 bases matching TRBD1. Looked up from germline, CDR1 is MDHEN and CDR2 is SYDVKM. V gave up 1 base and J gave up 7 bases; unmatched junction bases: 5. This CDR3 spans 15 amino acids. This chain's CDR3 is CASSLFGTGRNEQFF. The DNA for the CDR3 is TGTGCCAGCAGTTTATTCGGGACAGGGAGGAATGAGCAGTTCTTC.

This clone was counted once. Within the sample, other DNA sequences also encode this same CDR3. CDR3 DNA: TGTGCCAGTAGTATACAGGGATCGAACTATGGCTACACCTTC. It is translated as CASSIQGSNYGYTF. V and J are TRBV19 and TRBJ1-2; tentative D call: TRBD1 (5 bases). Germline V gene lookup returns CDR1 LNHDA and CDR2 SQIVND (reference sequence). CDR3 length: 14 amino acids. V dropped 2 bases and J dropped 2 bases, with 9 bases sitting between them.

The CDR3 DNA sequence: TGTGCCAGCAGTGACCAGCGGATAATACCTAGCACAGATACGCAGTATTTT. Its translation: CASSDQRIIPSTDTQYF. The rearrangement uses TRBV2 and TRBJ2-3; weak D call: TRBD2 (5 bases). The CDR3 spans 17 residues. Germline values: CDR1 SNHLY, CDR2 FYNNEI. V gave up 3 bases and J gave up 0 bases, with 16 bases separating them.

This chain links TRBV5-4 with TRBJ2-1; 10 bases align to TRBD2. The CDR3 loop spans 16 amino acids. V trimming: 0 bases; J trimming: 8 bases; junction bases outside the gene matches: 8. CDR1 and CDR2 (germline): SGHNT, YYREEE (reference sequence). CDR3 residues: CASSLDPSGSRDEQFF. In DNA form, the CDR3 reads TGTGCCAGCAGCTTGGACCCTAGCGGGAGTAGGGATGAGCAGTTCTTC.

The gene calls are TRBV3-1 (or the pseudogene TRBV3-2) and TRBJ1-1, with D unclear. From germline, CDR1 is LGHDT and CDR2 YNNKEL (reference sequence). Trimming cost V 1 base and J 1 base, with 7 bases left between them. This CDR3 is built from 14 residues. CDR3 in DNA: TGTGCCAGCAGCCAAGGGGCGGGGAACACTGAAGCTTTCTTT. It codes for CASSQGAGNTEAFF.

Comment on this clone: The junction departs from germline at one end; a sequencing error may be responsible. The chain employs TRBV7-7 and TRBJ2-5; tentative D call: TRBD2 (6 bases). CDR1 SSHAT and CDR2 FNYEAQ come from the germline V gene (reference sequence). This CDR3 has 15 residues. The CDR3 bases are TGTGCTAGCAGCTTAGCGGCAGGAGGGCAAGAGACCCAGTACTTC. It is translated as CASSLAAGGQETQYF.

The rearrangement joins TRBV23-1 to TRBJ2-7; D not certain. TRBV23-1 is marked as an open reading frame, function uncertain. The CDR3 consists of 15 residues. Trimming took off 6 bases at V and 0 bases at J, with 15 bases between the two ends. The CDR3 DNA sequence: TGCGCCAGCAGCCGAACAGCTGCGAGCTCCTACGAGCAGTACTTC. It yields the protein CASSRTAASSYEQYF.

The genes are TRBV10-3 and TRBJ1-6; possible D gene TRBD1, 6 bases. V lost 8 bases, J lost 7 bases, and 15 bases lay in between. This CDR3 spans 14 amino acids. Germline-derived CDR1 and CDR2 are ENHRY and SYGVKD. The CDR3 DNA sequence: TGTGCCATCCGGACCACAGGGACCAATTCACCCCTCCACTTT. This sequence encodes CAIRTTGTNSPLHF.

Here the CDR3 reads CASSPVYSNQPQHF. Written as DNA, the CDR3 is TGTGCCAGCAGTCCCGTCTATAGCAATCAGCCCCAGCATTTT. The chain links TRBV28 to TRBJ1-5; D gene uncertain. The CDR3 is made up of 14 amino acids. The V end was cut by 5 bases, the J end by 0 bases, with 8 bases between. CDR1 and CDR2 from the germline V gene are MDHEN and SYDVKM.

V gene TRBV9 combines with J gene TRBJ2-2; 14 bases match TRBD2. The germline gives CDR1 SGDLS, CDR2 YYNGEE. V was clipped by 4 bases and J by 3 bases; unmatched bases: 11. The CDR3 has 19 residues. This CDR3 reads CASSYTGTSGSSYTGELFF. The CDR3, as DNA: TGTGCCAGCAGCTATACCGGGACTAGCGGGAGTTCGTACACCGGGGAGCTGTTTTTT. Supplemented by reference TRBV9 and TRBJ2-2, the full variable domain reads DSGVTQTPKHLITATGQRVTLRCSPRSGDLSVYWYQQSLDQGLQFLIQYYNGEERAKGNILERFSAQQFPDLHSELNLSSLELGDSALYFCASSYTGTSGSSYTGELFFGEGSRLTVL.

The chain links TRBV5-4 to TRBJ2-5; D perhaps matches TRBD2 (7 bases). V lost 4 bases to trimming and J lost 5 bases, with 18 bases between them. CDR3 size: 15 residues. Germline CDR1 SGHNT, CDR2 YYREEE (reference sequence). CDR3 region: CASSEGGSSLETQYF. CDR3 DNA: TGTGCCAGCAGCGAGGGGGGGAGTAGTTTGGAGACCCAGTACTTC.

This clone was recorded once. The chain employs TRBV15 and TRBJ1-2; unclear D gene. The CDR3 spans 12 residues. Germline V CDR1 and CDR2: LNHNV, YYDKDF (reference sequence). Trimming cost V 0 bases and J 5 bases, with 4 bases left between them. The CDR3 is CATSRDRYGYTF. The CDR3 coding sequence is TGTGCCACCAGCAGAGACAGGTATGGCTACACCTTC. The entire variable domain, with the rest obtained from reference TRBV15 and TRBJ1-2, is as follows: DAMVIQNPRYQVTQFGKPVTLSCSQTLNHNVMYWYQQKSSQAPKLLFHYYDKDFNNEADTPDNFQSRRPNTSFCFLDIRSPGLGDTAMYLCATSRDRYGYTFGSGTRLTVV.

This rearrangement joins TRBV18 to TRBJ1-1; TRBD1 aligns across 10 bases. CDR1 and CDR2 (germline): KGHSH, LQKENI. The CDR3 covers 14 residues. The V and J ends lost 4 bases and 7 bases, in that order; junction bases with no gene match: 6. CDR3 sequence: CASSLGQGVGEAFF. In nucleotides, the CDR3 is TGTGCCAGCTCACTCGGACAGGGGGTTGGTGAAGCTTTCTTT.

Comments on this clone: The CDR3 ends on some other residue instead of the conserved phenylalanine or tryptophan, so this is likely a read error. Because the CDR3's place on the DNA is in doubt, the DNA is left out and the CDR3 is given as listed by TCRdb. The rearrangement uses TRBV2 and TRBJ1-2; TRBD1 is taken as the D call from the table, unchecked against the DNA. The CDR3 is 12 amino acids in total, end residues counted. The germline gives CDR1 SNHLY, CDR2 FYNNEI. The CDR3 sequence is CASSVAAQGGLS.

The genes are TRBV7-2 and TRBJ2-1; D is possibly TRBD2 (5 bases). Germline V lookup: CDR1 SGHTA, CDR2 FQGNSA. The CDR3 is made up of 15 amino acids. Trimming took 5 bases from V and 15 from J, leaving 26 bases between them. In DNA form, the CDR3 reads TGTGCCAGCAGCCCAGCGGATACAATGAGCAGTTCCTTGTTCTTC. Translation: CASSPADTMSSSLFF.

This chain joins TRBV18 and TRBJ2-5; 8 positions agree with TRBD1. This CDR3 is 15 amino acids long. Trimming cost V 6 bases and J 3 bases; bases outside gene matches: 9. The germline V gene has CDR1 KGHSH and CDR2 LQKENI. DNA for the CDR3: TGTGCCAGCTCCCCCCAGACAGGGGCGAAAGAGACCCAGTACTTC. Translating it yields CASSPQTGAKETQYF.

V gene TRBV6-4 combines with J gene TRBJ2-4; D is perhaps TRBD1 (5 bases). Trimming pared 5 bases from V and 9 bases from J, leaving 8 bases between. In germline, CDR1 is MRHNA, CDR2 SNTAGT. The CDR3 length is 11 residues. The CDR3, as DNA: TGTGCCAGCAGTCAAGGGGTCATTCAGTACTTC. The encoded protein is CASSQGVIQYF.